These T cell receptor beta chains were read from a single sample in a study of low-dose radiotherapy and immunotherapy resistance in tumors. Using its own MiXCR run on the reads, TCRdb lists one record per CDR3 protein. The sample has tens of thousands of distinct CDR3 sequences, roughly a sixth seen once; the top ten hold about 2.5%. The sample here was PBMCs, taken before treatment. These receptors came from a male donor with prostate cancer. The conserved cysteine and the conserved F or W are not part of the CDR3 here. Each record gives: CDR3 protein, V gene, CDR3 length.

CDR3aa: ASSQADSGGLSYEQY
v_gene: TRBV3-1
len: 15

CDR3aa: ASSQGDSRETQY
v_gene: TRBV14
len: 12

CDR3aa: SAHGPLENTGELF
v_gene: TRBV20-1
len: 13

CDR3aa: ASRTTDRGGNSPLH
v_gene: TRBV6-5
len: 14

CDR3aa: ASSQDSTRAYNSPLH
v_gene: TRBV4-1
len: 15

CDR3aa: ASSLPMGNTEAF
v_gene: TRBV19
len: 12

CDR3aa: ASSYSGFEQY
v_gene: TRBV6-6
len: 10

CDR3aa: ASSLQQGNYGYT
v_gene: TRBV5-4
len: 12

CDR3aa: ASSPLPGEGHNYGYT
v_gene: TRBV11-2
len: 15

CDR3aa: ASSRGGLFGELF
v_gene: TRBV27
len: 12

CDR3aa: ASSPVGPNQPQH
v_gene: TRBV18
len: 12

CDR3aa: ASSRSGRAPYGYT
v_gene: TRBV6-5
len: 13

CDR3aa: ASSVTGGSSYNSPLH
v_gene: TRBV5-1
len: 15

CDR3aa: ASSPGNTGELF
v_gene: TRBV18
len: 11

CDR3aa: ASSSRTVAPHEQY
v_gene: TRBV21-1
len: 13

CDR3aa: ASSPHGVGGRSYGQPQH
v_gene: TRBV14
len: 17

CDR3aa: ASSQVAGGPILQF
v_gene: TRBV3-1
len: 13

CDR3aa: ASSRDSAGGDNEQF
v_gene: TRBV6-2/TRBV6-3
len: 14

CDR3aa: ASSPRGMNTGELF
v_gene: TRBV7-7
len: 13

CDR3aa: ASSEGLAGGARRF
v_gene: TRBV5-5
len: 13

CDR3aa: ASSEMGRPRPQH
v_gene: TRBV10-2
len: 12

CDR3aa: ASSLVATSGTNYNEQF
v_gene: TRBV5-1
len: 16

CDR3aa: ASSLTGTGWYEQY
v_gene: TRBV4-1
len: 13

CDR3aa: ASSPGTISSYEQY
v_gene: TRBV5-5
len: 13

CDR3aa: ASSLGGQTVDGYT
v_gene: TRBV5-1
len: 13

CDR3aa: ASSFAPRGYEQY
v_gene: TRBV11-2
len: 12

CDR3aa: ASSIGGASRHEQF
v_gene: TRBV11-3
len: 13

CDR3aa: ASSGSNSNQPQH
v_gene: TRBV6-1
len: 12

CDR3aa: ASSQGDRDGEAF
v_gene: TRBV3-1
len: 12

CDR3aa: ASSATGDYGYT
v_gene: TRBV9
len: 11

CDR3aa: SYSGGVDQPQH
v_gene: TRBV29-1
len: 11

CDR3aa: ASSFGASYEQY
v_gene: TRBV7-2
len: 11

CDR3aa: ASRLRYGRSYGYT
v_gene: TRBV5-1
len: 13

CDR3aa: ASTRTPGGRTDTQY
v_gene: TRBV9
len: 14

CDR3aa: ASSQTFLRTSGGAGTDTQY
v_gene: TRBV4-1
len: 19

CDR3aa: ASSPRREKNYGYT
v_gene: TRBV19
len: 13

CDR3aa: ASSLGAGGAGNTEAF
v_gene: TRBV5-1
len: 15

CDR3aa: ASALSEQF
v_gene: TRBV7-8
len: 8

CDR3aa: ASSVGGPTDEQY
v_gene: TRBV9
len: 12

CDR3aa: ASTKTQGQGGSETQY
v_gene: TRBV19
len: 15

CDR3aa: ASSFGQNEQY
v_gene: TRBV28
len: 10